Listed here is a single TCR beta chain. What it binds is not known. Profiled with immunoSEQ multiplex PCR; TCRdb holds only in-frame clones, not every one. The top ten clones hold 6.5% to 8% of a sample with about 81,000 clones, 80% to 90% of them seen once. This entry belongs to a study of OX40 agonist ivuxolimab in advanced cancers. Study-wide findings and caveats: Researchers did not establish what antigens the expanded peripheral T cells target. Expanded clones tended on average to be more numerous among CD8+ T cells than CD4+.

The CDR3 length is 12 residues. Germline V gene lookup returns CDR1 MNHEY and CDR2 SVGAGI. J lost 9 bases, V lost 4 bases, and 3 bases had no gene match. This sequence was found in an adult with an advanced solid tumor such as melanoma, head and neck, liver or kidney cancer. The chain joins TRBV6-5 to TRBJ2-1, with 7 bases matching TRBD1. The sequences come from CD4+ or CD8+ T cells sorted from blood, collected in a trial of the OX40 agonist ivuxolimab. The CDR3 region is CASSSGGSEQFF. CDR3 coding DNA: TGTGCCAGCAGTTCAGGGGGTAGTGAGCAGTTCTTC.